This entry lists 14 T cell receptor beta chains sequenced from one sample in a study of T cell clonotyping in hematopoietic cell transplantation. Data came from immunoSEQ multiplex PCR; TCRdb stores just in-frame clones and leaves some out. The sample carries approximately 5,000 clones, roughly 85% recorded once. As to time point: recipient sample about 28 days before transplant, after cytoreduction. This specimen consisted of peripheral blood mononuclear cells, obtained before stem cell transplant. These receptors originate from a man in his fifties or sixties with acute myeloid leukemia. Some clones in this sample may be carry-over from other donors' samples.

The rearrangement joins TRBV28 to TRBJ2-3; 7 bases map to TRBD1. J lost 2 bases, V lost 1 base, and 9 bases had no gene match. Germline CDR1 MDHEN, CDR2 SYDVKM. The CDR3 contains 17 residues. CDR3: CASSLSPTGDDTDTQYF. CDR3 DNA sequence: TGTGCCAGCAGTTTATCCCCAACAGGGGACGACACAGATACGCAGTATTTT.

This rearrangement joins TRBV7-2 to TRBJ1-2; the D is unclear. The CDR3 totals 13 residues. Germline V lookup: CDR1 SGHTA, CDR2 FQGNSA. Trimming stripped 3 bases from V and 0 bases from J, with 5 bases between. CDR3 nucleotides: TGTGCCAGCAGCTTGTCAGCTAACTATGGCTACACCTTC. Amino acid sequence: CASSLSANYGYTF. The full variable domain, with the rest looked up from reference TRBV7-2 and TRBJ1-2, is GAGVSQSPSNKVTEKGKDVELRCDPISGHTALYWYRQSLGQGLEFLIYFQGNSAPDKSGLPSDRFSAERTGGSVSTLTIQRTQQEDSAVYLCASSLSANYGYTFGSGTRLTVV.

The chain couples TRBV5-4 to TRBJ2-1; 12 bases match TRBD1. The V segment lost 2 bases and the J segment 7 bases; nucleotides outside the gene matches: 4. The CDR3 consists of 15 residues. Looked up from germline, CDR1 is SGHNT and CDR2 is YYREEE (reference sequence). The CDR3 DNA sequence: TGTGCCAGCAGCTTTGGGACAGGGGGCCGGAATGAGCAGTTCTTC. Protein product: CASSFGTGGRNEQFF.

The chain joins TRBV5-1 to TRBJ2-3, with 7 bases aligning to TRBD1. Trimming took 1 base from V and 3 from J; bases not matched to a gene: 5. The CDR3 length is 15 residues. Germline V gives CDR1 SGHRS, CDR2 YFSETQ. CDR3 sequence: CASSLIGGSTDTQYF. In nucleotides, the CDR3 is TGCGCCAGCAGCTTGATAGGGGGCAGTACAGATACGCAGTATTTT.

The V gene is TRBV2, the J gene TRBJ2-5, with TRBD1 matching 7 bases. The CDR3 totals 14 residues. Trimming took 3 bases from V and 8 from J; bases not matched to a gene: 9. CDR1 and CDR2 from the germline V gene are SNHLY and FYNNEI. Here the CDR3 DNA reads TGTGCCAGCAGTGACCCGACAGGGTACTCCACCCAGTACTTC. It yields the protein CASSDPTGYSTQYF.

This rearrangement joins TRBV28 to TRBJ1-3, with D tentatively TRBD1 (6 bases). Trimming cost V 6 bases and J 0 bases, with 15 bases left between them. This CDR3 region has 16 residues. Germline V gene lookup returns CDR1 MDHEN and CDR2 SYDVKM. The CDR3 coding sequence is TGTGCCAGCAGGATGGGACACCAGAGCTCTGGAAACACCATATATTTT. It is translated as CASRMGHQSSGNTIYF. Full variable domain (missing parts from reference TRBV28 and TRBJ1-3): DVKVTQSSRYLVKRTGEKVFLECVQDMDHENMFWYRQDPGLGLRLIYFSYDVKMKEKGDIPEGYSVSREKKERFSLILESASTNQTSMYLCASRMGHQSSGNTIYFGEGSWLTVV.

This chain connects TRBV6-5 to TRBJ2-5, with 7 bases fitting TRBD2. The V gene's germline CDR1 is MNHEY and CDR2 SVGAGI. The CDR3 is made up of 15 amino acids. The ends lost 6 bases at V and 4 bases at J; junction bases unmatched: 11. The CDR3 region is CASRRGLSDRETQYF. In nucleotides, the CDR3 is TGTGCCAGCAGGCGGGGGTTAAGTGACCGAGAGACCCAGTACTTC.

The CDR3 spells CASSLFNFGQVRTEAFF. The CDR3 region has the DNA TGTGCCAGCAGCTTATTTAACTTCGGACAGGTGAGGACTGAAGCTTTCTTT. The chain recombines TRBV7-6 with TRBJ1-1; 7 nucleotides line up with TRBD1. The J segment lost 5 bases and the V segment lost 2 bases, leaving 14 bases of the junction unmatched. CDR3 length: 17 residues. Germline lookup yields CDR1 SGHVS and CDR2 FNYEAQ.

The V gene is TRBV19, the J gene TRBJ1-1; 9 bases map to TRBD1. J was trimmed by 1 base and V by 6 bases; bases with no gene match: 9. This CDR3 has 16 amino acids. Germline CDR1 reads LNHDA; CDR2 reads SQIVND (reference sequence). The CDR3 sequence: CASRGTGRLENTEAFF. The CDR3 DNA reads as TGTGCCAGTAGGGGGACAGGGCGTTTAGAGAACACTGAAGCTTTCTTT.

In nucleotides, the CDR3 is TGTGCCAGCAGCGTAGATGGGAACAGGGTAAAAGCTTTCTTT. This encodes CASSVDGNRVKAFF. The chain employs TRBV9 and TRBJ1-1; possible D gene TRBD1, 6 bases. Trimming pared 0 bases from V and 9 bases from J, leaving 15 bases between. The CDR3 runs 14 residues. From germline, CDR1 is SGDLS and CDR2 YYNGEE.

The chain couples TRBV10-2 to TRBJ2-3; D is uncertain. Per germline, CDR1 WSHSY and CDR2 SAAADI. Trimming cost V 4 bases and J 0 bases, with 2 bases left between them. The CDR3 extends over 12 amino acids. The CDR3 protein is CASSGSTDTQYF. In nucleotides, the CDR3 is TGCGCCAGCAGTGGCAGCACAGATACGCAGTATTTT.

The gene calls are TRBV5-6 and TRBJ1-2; a weak D match, TRBD1 (5 bases). This CDR3 has 12 amino acids. Germline CDR1 is SGHDT and CDR2 is YYEEEE. DNA for the CDR3: TGTGCTAACAGATCGCCGGGGGGGGGCTACACCTTC. Its translation: CANRSPGGGYTF.

This clone was observed a single time. J is TRBJ2-5 and V is TRBV7-9, with D maybe TRBD1 (5 bases). CDR1 is SEHNR and CDR2 is FQNEAQ in the germline V gene (reference sequence). CDR3 size: 14 residues. Between the trimmed V and J ends, which lost 0 bases and 4 bases, there was a span of 9 bases. The CDR3 DNA follows: TGTGCCAGCAGCTTAGCTCAGGGCGGAGAGACCCAGTACTTC. Translation: CASSLAQGGETQYF.

The chain carries TRBV5-1 and TRBJ2-3, with 12 bases lining up with TRBD2. Looked up from germline, CDR1 is SGHRS and CDR2 is YFSETQ. Trimming cost V 4 bases and J 2 bases; bases outside gene matches: 5. The CDR3 is 16 residues long. The CDR3 DNA is TGCGCCAGCAGCCCCCGACTAGCGGGGGCCACAGATACGCAGTATTTT. Its protein is CASSPRLAGATDTQYF.